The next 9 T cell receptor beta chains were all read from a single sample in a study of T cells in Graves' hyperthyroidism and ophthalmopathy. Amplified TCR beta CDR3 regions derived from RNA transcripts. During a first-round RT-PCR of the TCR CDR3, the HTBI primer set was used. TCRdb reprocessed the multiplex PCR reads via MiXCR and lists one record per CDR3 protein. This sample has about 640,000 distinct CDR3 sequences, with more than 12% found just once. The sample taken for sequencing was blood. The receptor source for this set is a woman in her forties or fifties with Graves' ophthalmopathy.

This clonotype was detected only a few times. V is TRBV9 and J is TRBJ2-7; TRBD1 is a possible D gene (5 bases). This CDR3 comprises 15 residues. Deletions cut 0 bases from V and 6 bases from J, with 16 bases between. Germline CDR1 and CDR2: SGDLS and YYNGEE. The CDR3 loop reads CASSVEDGHPPEQYF. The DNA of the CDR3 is TGTGCCAGCAGCGTAGAAGACGGACACCCCCCCGAGCAGTACTTC.

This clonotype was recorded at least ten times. DNA for the CDR3: TGCGCCAGCAGCCAAGGTATGGGGGAACTGGAGTACTTC. The encoded protein is CASSQGMGELEYF. The chain is built from TRBV4-1 and TRBJ2-5; the D call may be TRBD1 or TRBD2 (5 bases each). Germline V gene lookup returns CDR1 MGHRA and CDR2 YSYEKL. This CDR3 comprises 13 residues. V lost 1 base and J lost 12, with 15 bases in between.

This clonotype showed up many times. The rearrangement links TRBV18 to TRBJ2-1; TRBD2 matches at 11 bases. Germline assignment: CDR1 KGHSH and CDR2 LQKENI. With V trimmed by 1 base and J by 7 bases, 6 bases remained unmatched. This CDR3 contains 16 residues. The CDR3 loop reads CASSPRGLAGANEQFF. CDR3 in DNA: TGTGCCAGCTCACCACGAGGACTAGCGGGCGCTAATGAGCAGTTCTTC.

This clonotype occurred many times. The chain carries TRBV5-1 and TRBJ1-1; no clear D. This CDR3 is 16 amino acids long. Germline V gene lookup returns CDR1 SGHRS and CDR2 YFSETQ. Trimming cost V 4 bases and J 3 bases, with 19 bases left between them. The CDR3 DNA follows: TGCGCCAGCAGCCCCTACGAGGGCGCTGGGTACACTGAAGCTTTCTTT. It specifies CASSPYEGAGYTEAFF. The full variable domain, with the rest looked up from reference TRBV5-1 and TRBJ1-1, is KAGVTQTPRYLIKTRGQQVTLSCSPISGHRSVSWYQQTPGQGLQFLFEYFSETQRNKGNFPGRFSGRQFSNSRSEMNVSTLELGDSALYLCASSPYEGAGYTEAFFGQGTRLTVV.

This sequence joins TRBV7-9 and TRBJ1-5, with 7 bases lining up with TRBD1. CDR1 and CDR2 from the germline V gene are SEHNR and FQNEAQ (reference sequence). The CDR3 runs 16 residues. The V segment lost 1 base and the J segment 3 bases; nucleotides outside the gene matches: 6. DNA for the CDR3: TGTGCCAGCAGCTTAGGAAAACAGGGGTCCAATCAGCCCCAGCATTTT. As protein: CASSLGKQGSNQPQHF.

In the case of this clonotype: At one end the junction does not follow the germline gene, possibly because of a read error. The CDR3 protein is CAGSFWTGKNIQYF. CDR3 bases: TGTGCCGGCAGTTTTTGGACAGGGAAAAACATTCAGTACTTC. The V call is TRBV28, the J call TRBJ2-4, with 8 bases matching TRBD1. The germline gives CDR1 MDHEN, CDR2 SYDVKM. The CDR3 is 14 amino acids.

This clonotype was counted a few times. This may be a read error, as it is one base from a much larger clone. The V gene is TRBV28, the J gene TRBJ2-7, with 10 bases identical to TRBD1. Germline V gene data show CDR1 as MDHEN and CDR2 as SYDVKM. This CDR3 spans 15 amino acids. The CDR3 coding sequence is TGTGCCAGCAGTTTTTGGGGACAGGGGAGGTACGGGCAGTACTTC. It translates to CASSFWGQGRYGQYF.

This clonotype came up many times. The CDR3 is CASSPRSLTSSYEQYF. The CDR3 nucleotides are TGTGCCAGCTCACCACGATCCCTGACTAGCAGCTACGAGCAGTACTTC. The chain carries TRBV18 and TRBJ2-7, with 7 bases fitting TRBD2. Per the germline V gene, CDR1 is KGHSH and CDR2 is LQKENI. V shed 1 base, J shed 3 bases, and the junction held 9 bases outside the gene matches. The CDR3 runs 16 residues.

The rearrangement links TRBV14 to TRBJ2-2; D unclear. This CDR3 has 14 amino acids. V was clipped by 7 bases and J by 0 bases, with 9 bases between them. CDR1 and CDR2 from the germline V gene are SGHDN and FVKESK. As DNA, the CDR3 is TGTGCCAGCATCTCAGCCCCGAACACCGGGGAGCTGTTTTTT. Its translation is CASISAPNTGELFF.